The 25 T cell receptor beta chains reported below all come from one sample, sequenced in a study of immune heterogeneity within non-small cell lung tumors. With roughly 600 ng used per sample, the template was genomic DNA from bulk tumor. Surgeons took several biopsies per primary tumor, spaced far apart, during surgery. Patients had untreated, newly diagnosed non-small cell lung cancer and underwent curative surgery. For the TCR beta CDR3, multiplex PCR with 32 V and 13 J primers performed the amplification. Via MiXCR, TCRdb re-called the multiplex PCR reads, giving one row per CDR3 protein. The top ten clones hold 3% to 4.5% of a sample with 25,000 to 40,000 distinct CDR3 sequences, around 28% of them seen once. The sequenced material came from lung tumor tissue. The source of these receptors is a man aged 35-49 years with non-small cell lung cancer.

The rearrangement uses TRBV12-3 or TRBV12-4 and TRBJ1-6, with a tentative D call TRBD1 (6 bases). The CDR3 loop spans 15 amino acids. V lost 1 base to trimming and J lost 5 bases, with 9 bases between them. CDR3 sequence reads: CASSLGGGNNSPLHF. CDR3 bases: TGTGCCAGCAGTTTAGGCGGGGGCAATAATTCACCCCTCCACTTT.

The gene calls are TRBV11-3 and TRBJ2-7; TRBD1 matches 9 bases. CDR1 and CDR2 from the germline V gene are SGHNT and YENEEA. V lost 8 bases and J lost 2; bases outside the gene matches: 1. The CDR3 consists of 12 residues. CDR3 residues: CASRDRAYEQYF. The CDR3 region has the DNA TGTGCCAGCCGGGACAGGGCCTACGAGCAGTACTTC.

This clonotype was recorded a few times. The V gene is TRBV19, the J gene TRBJ2-5; perhaps TRBD2 as D (5 bases). Germline CDR1 is LNHDA and CDR2 is SQIVND (reference sequence). V was clipped by 10 bases and J by 7 bases, with 13 bases between them. The CDR3 is 11 amino acids. The CDR3 sequence: CATQEGTTQYF. CDR3 sequence (DNA): TGTGCCACCCAAGAGGGAACGACCCAGTACTTC.

About this clonotype: A read error may explain this, as a much larger clone is one base away. The V gene is TRBV5-5, the J gene TRBJ1-3; D unclear. This CDR3 is 16 amino acids long. CDR1 and CDR2 from the germline V gene are SGHKS and YYEKEE (reference sequence). Here the CDR3 reads CAGSLLVRTSGNTIYF. The CDR3 DNA sequence: TGTGCCGGCAGCTTACTTGTTAGGACCTCTGGAAACACCATATATTTT.

This clonotype was seen a few times. The chain combines TRBV3-1 with TRBJ1-2; 7 nucleotides line up with TRBD1. The CDR3 extends over 13 amino acids. V dropped 5 bases and J dropped 8; count of bases not matched to a gene: 8. CDR1 and CDR2 from the germline V gene are LGHDT and YNNKEL (reference sequence). The CDR3 bases are TGTGCCAGCAGCGTTAGACAGGGACACGGCTACACCTTC. Amino acid sequence: CASSVRQGHGYTF. Combining the CDR3 with reference TRBV3-1 and TRBJ1-2 gives the whole variable domain DTAVSQTPKYLVTQMGNDKSIKCEQNLGHDTMYWYKQDSKKFLKIMFSYNNKELIINETVPNRFSPKSPDKAHLNLHINSLELGDSAVYFCASSVRQGHGYTFGSGTRLTVV.

J is TRBJ2-5 and V is TRBV5-1; possible D gene TRBD2, 5 bases. This CDR3 spans 14 amino acids. Germline CDR1 and CDR2: SGHRS and YFSETQ. V was trimmed by 2 bases and J by 1 base, leaving 9 bases between them. DNA for the CDR3: TGCGCCAGCAGCTTCGGGGTCAGCCAAGAGACCCAGTACTTC. Its protein is CASSFGVSQETQYF.

The CDR3 DNA reads as TGCAGTGCTAGAGATCCTGGCAGTACTGGAAACACCATATATTTT. Amino acids: CSARDPGSTGNTIYF. The chain couples TRBV20-1 to TRBJ1-3, with D unresolved. Per germline, CDR1 DFQATT and CDR2 SNEGSKA (reference sequence). CDR3 length equals 15 residues. Trimming took off 0 bases at V and 2 bases at J, with 11 bases between the two ends.

This clonotype was recorded many times. The rearrangement links TRBV6-1 to TRBJ1-3; D gene unclear. This CDR3 has 16 residues. Germline loops: CDR1 MNHNS, CDR2 SASEGT. Trimming took 6 bases from V and 0 from J, leaving 15 bases between them. CDR3 in amino acids: CASRGLAAGSGNTIYF. CDR3 nucleotide sequence: TGTGCCAGCAGAGGTTTGGCAGCAGGCTCTGGAAACACCATATATTTT.

The V gene is TRBV24-1, the J gene TRBJ1-2, with D unclear. The germline V gene encodes CDR1 KGHDR and CDR2 SFDVKD. V was cut by 3 bases and J by 8 bases, with 21 bases left in between. This CDR3 comprises 16 residues. The CDR3 sequence: CATSDTPGRQVSGYTF. Here the CDR3 DNA reads TGTGCCACCAGTGATACTCCGGGCCGGCAGGTGAGCGGCTACACCTTC.

The table lists this clonotype with many counts. The V gene is TRBV20-1, the J gene TRBJ1-1; D is unresolved. CDR3 size: 13 residues. The germline gives CDR1 DFQATT, CDR2 SNEGSKA (reference sequence). V shed 4 bases and J shed 3 bases, with 12 bases lying between them. The CDR3 DNA sequence: TGCAGTGCTACCTCCCGGATCGACACTGAAGCTTTCTTT. Translation: CSATSRIDTEAFF.

This rearrangement joins TRBV3-1 to TRBJ2-1; the D gene is possibly TRBD2 (6 bases). This CDR3 spans 17 amino acids. The germline V gene has CDR1 LGHDT and CDR2 YNNKEL (reference sequence). Trimming removed 0 bases at V and 8 bases at J, with 20 bases between. The chain's CDR3 is CASSQEKRENPFYEQFF. DNA of the CDR3: TGTGCCAGCAGCCAAGAAAAACGGGAGAATCCGTTCTATGAGCAGTTCTTC.

This clonotype was seen more than once but under ten times. CDR3 nucleotide sequence: TGTGCCAGCAGCTGGAGCGGGGCACTCCAGGGAGATACGCAGTATTTT. Translating it yields CASSWSGALQGDTQYF. The rearrangement joins TRBV7-2 to TRBJ2-3, with 7 bases matching TRBD2. V shed 4 bases and J 5 bases; nucleotides not matched to a gene: 12. CDR1 SGHTA and CDR2 FQGNSA come from the germline V gene. The CDR3 covers 16 residues.

This clonotype was observed many times. This rearrangement joins TRBV12-3 or TRBV12-4 to TRBJ1-4, with 10 bases lining up with TRBD1. The CDR3 is 14 residues long. Unmatched junction bases numbered 6, after V lost 4 bases and J lost 10 bases. The CDR3 DNA reads TGTGCCAGCAGTTCCTCCGGGACAGGGGTAAAACTGTTTTTT. Its protein is CASSSSGTGVKLFF.

This clonotype was counted at least ten times. DNA of the CDR3: TGTGCCAGCATCCTAGGAGGGGGCGGCCACAATGAGCAGTTCTTC. Protein: CASILGGGGHNEQFF. This chain uses TRBV12-3 or TRBV12-4 with TRBJ2-1; D might be TRBD1 (7 bases). Trimming pared 7 bases from V and 5 bases from J, leaving 18 bases between. There are 15 residues in the CDR3.

To note about this clonotype: A much larger clone differs from this one at a single base, so this may be a read error. The rearrangement links TRBV5-1 to TRBJ2-6; D not resolved. CDR1 SGHRS and CDR2 YFSETQ come from the germline V gene. The germline V and J ends were trimmed by 2 bases and 0 bases, with 6 bases remaining between them. The CDR3 covers 15 residues. CDR3 sequence reads: CASSLQSSGANVLTF. The CDR3 DNA is TGCGCCAGCAGCTTACAGAGCTCTGGGGCCAACGTCCTGACTTTC.

This clonotype was detected a few times. The V gene is TRBV6-1, the J gene TRBJ2-3; D gene ambiguous. CDR1 and CDR2 from the germline V gene are MNHNS and SASEGT. The ends were cut back, 7 bases at V and 2 bases at J, with 13 bases in the middle. The CDR3 contains 14 residues. CDR3 sequence (DNA): TGTGCCAGCAAACAAGGGCAGCTCACAGATACGCAGTATTTT. It translates to CASKQGQLTDTQYF.

This clonotype was counted once. This could be a read error, since a much larger clone is one nucleotide away. The V and J genes are TRBV9 and TRBJ1-2; the match to TRBD1 covers 9 bases. Germline V CDR1 and CDR2: SGDLS, YYNGEE. V gave up 5 bases and J gave up 7 bases; unmatched junction bases: 0. The CDR3 loop spans 11 amino acids. The CDR3 protein is CASRGQGGYTF. The CDR3 coding sequence is TGTGCCAGCAGGGGACAGGGTGGCTACACCTTC.

By share, this clonotype ranks as medium-sized. The chain recombines TRBV19 with TRBJ2-7; TRBD1 is a possible D gene (7 bases). V lost 6 bases, J lost 4 bases, and 16 bases lay in between. In germline, CDR1 is LNHDA, CDR2 SQIVND (reference sequence). CDR3 length: 14 residues. The CDR3 DNA is TGTGCCAGTAGCGGGGGAGACAGGGCTTACGAGCAGTACTTC. Residues: CASSGGDRAYEQYF.

As for this clonotype: A much larger clone differs by one base, so this may be a read error. The rearrangement links TRBV12-3 or TRBV12-4 to TRBJ2-4; a possible D gene is TRBD2 (6 bases). CDR3 length: 20 residues. This CDR3 is CASSTGGLVSPSLSKTIQYF. The CDR3 DNA reads as TGTGCCAGCAGCACCGGGGGACTCGTCTCCCCCTCTTTAAGCAAAACCATTCAGTACTTC.

This clonotype occurred once. The chain recombines TRBV12-3 or TRBV12-4 with TRBJ1-1; D might be TRBD1 (6 bases). Trimming left V 5 bases short and J 4 bases short, with 14 bases between. The CDR3 consists of 14 residues. The CDR3 DNA sequence: TGTGCCAGCAGTCGGGGGCGCAGGGCCACTGAAGCTTTCTTT. Its protein is CASSRGRRATEAFF.

In this sample, this clonotype turned up a few times. V is TRBV10-3 and J is TRBJ2-7; D might be TRBD1 (5 bases). CDR3 length: 14 amino acids. V lost 7 bases to trimming and J lost 2 bases, with 15 bases between them. Germline CDR1 reads ENHRY; CDR2 reads SYGVKD. CDR3 in amino acids: CAIKGQGQTYEQYF. The DNA of the CDR3 is TGTGCCATCAAGGGTCAGGGCCAAACCTACGAGCAGTACTTC.

By share, this clonotype counts as medium-sized. The V gene is TRBV3-1, the J gene TRBJ1-2; D gene unclear. CDR3 length: 12 amino acids. The V and J ends lost 2 bases and 10 bases respectively, with 11 bases between them. CDR1 and CDR2 from the germline V gene are LGHDT and YNNKEL (reference sequence). The CDR3 DNA reads as TGTGCCAGCAGCCAAAGCAGGCGGGACTACACCTTC. This codes for CASSQSRRDYTF.

This clonotype has only a few counts. The chain employs TRBV5-1 and TRBJ1-6, with D perhaps matching TRBD1 (5 bases). Germline assignment: CDR1 SGHRS and CDR2 YFSETQ. The CDR3 has 18 residues. Trimming shortened V by 0 bases and J by 8 bases, and 21 bases separated the two germline ends. The DNA of the CDR3 is TGCGCCAGCAGCTTGGGTTCCGGGGCAGGGCGGTTTTATTCACCCCTCCACTTT. Encoded protein: CASSLGSGAGRFYSPLHF.

A few counts support this clonotype. One junction end does not reproduce the germline sequence, and a read error may be involved. The chain couples TRBV11-2 to TRBJ2-7; 10 nucleotides line up with TRBD2. CDR3 length: 21 amino acids. Per germline, CDR1 SGHAT and CDR2 FQNNGV. The CDR3 sequence is CASSSSERTSGINPTGYDQYF. Written as DNA, the CDR3 is TGTGCCAGCAGCTCCTCAGAGCGGACTAGCGGTATAAACCCCACGGGGTACGATCAGTACTTC.

V is TRBV10-3 and J is TRBJ1-3, with D possibly being TRBD1 (5 bases). The CDR3 loop spans 14 amino acids. V gave up 8 bases and J gave up 2 bases, with 13 bases separating them. CDR1 is ENHRY, CDR2 SYGVKD, per germline. The CDR3 reads CAIWGVSAGNTIYF. CDR3 DNA sequence: TGTGCCATCTGGGGGGTATCGGCTGGAAACACCATATATTTT.